A selection of T cell receptor beta chains follows, all from one sample in a study of beta chain features in type 1 diabetes. Data came from immunoSEQ multiplex PCR; TCRdb stores just in-frame clones and leaves some out. The data show 55,000 to 80,000 clones, about 50% seen once. The specimen was central memory CD4+ T cells from blood. All receptors derive from a young man with type 1 diabetes. Each CDR3 is given with its conserved first and last residue. D genes are given only for firm matches. A row's size may be missing; if present it is once, few, many or a size class.

size,V,J,D,DNA,CDR3
.,TRBV5-1,TRBJ2-2,TRBD2,TGCGCCAGCAGCTTGGCTAGCGGGAGTCTCTACACCGGGGAGCTGTTTTTT,CASSLASGSLYTGELFF
few,TRBV2,TRBJ2-7,TRBD1,TGTGCCAGCAGTGAAGCGAAATCGGACAGGTTCTTC,CASSEAKSDRFF
.,TRBV23-1,TRBJ1-1,TRBD1,TGCGCCAGCAGTCAGCCGCCGGGACAGGGGTCCAATGAAGCTTTCTTT,CASSQPPGQGSNEAFF
.,TRBV7-2,TRBJ1-2,.,TGTGCCAGCAGAGATCATGCGCCCTATGGCTACACCTTC,CASRDHAPYGYTF
few,TRBV28,TRBJ2-5,.,TGTGCCAGCAGTAGGCGGCAAGAGACCCAGTACTTC,CASSRRQETQYF
.,TRBV6-6,TRBJ1-2,.,TGTGCCAGCAGTTACGCCGGCTATGGCTACACCTTC,CASSYAGYGYTF
.,TRBV30,TRBJ2-1,TRBD1,TGTGCCTGGAGTCCGGACAGGGGCCCCTACGAGCAGTTCTTC,CAWSPDRGPYEQFF
.,TRBV10-3,TRBJ2-2,TRBD1,TGTGCCATACCGACAGGGGGTTACACCGGGGAGCTGTTTTTT,CAIPTGGYTGELFF
.,TRBV27,TRBJ2-1,TRBD2,TGTGCCAGCAGGCTAGCGGGAGGGCCCTACAATGAGCAGTTCTTC,CASRLAGGPYNEQFF
.,TRBV6-5,TRBJ1-4,.,TGTGCCAGCAGCGATAAAGGGGCTTCGAAGGAAAAACTGTTTTTT,CASSDKGASKEKLFF
once,TRBV11-2,TRBJ2-7,.,TGTGCCAGCAGCCGAGGGCGGAACTCCTACGAGCAGTACTTC,CASSRGRNSYEQYF
few,TRBV7-2,TRBJ2-5,.,TGTGCCAGCAGCTTAGTTGGACAGCCTAGGGAGACCCAGTACTTC,CASSLVGQPRETQYF
many,TRBV7-9,TRBJ2-7,TRBD1,TGTGCCAGCAGCTTAGTGTGGGCCCGGGACAGGGGGCCCGAGCAGTACTTC,CASSLVWARDRGPEQYF
.,TRBV30,TRBJ1-5,.,TGTGCCTGGAGTGTAGTAGGGAGTCATCAGCCCCAGCATTTT,CAWSVVGSHQPQHF
.,TRBV7-6,TRBJ2-7,TRBD1,TGTGCCAGCAGCTTAGCGGGACAGGGGGGCGAGCAGTACTTC,CASSLAGQGGEQYF
.,TRBV7-9,TRBJ1-2,.,TGTGCCAGCAGCTTGACGGTGGGAGATGGCTACACCTTC,CASSLTVGDGYTF
.,TRBV10-3,TRBJ1-4,.,TGTGCCATTGGGGAGGGGACGGGCGAAAAACTGTTTTTT,CAIGEGTGEKLFF
once,TRBV5-1,TRBJ2-7,TRBD1,TGCGCCAGCAGCTCTGGTCAGGGGGAGACCTACGAGCAGTACTTC,CASSSGQGETYEQYF
few,TRBV7-9,TRBJ1-3,.,TGTGCCACCCGTGGGGGCGGAAACACCATATATTTT,CATRGGGNTIYF
once,TRBV6-5,TRBJ2-7,.,TGTGCCAGCAGTAACAGGGACTCCTACGAGCAGTACTTC,CASSNRDSYEQYF